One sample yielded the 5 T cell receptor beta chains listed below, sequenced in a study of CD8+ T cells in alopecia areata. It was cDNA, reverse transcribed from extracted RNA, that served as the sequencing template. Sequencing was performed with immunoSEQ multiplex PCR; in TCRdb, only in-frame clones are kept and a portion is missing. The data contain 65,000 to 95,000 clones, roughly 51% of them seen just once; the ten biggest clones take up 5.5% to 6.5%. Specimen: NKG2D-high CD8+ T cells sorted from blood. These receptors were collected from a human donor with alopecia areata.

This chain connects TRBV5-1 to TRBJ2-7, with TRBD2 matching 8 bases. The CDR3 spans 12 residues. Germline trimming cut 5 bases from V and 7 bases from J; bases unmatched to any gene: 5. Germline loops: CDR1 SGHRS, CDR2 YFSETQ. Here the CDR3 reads CASSPGGPEQYF. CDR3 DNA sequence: TGCGCCAGCAGTCCGGGAGGGCCGGAGCAGTACTTC.

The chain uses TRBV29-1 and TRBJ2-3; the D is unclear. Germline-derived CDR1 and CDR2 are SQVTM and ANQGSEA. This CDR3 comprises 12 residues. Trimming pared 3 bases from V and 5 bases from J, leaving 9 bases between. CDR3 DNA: TGCAGCGTTGAGGTCCAAGAAGATACGCAGTATTTT. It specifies CSVEVQEDTQYF.

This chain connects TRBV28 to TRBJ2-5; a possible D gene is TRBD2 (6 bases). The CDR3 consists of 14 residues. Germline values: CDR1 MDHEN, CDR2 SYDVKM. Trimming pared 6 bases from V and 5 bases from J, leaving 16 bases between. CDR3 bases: TGTGCCAGCAGGCCTCCGAGGGAGGCGGAGACCCAGTACTTC. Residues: CASRPPREAETQYF.

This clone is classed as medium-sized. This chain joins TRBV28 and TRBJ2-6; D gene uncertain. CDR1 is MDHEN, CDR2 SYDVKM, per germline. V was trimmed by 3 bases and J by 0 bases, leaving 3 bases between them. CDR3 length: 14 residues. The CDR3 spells CASSFVSGANVLTF. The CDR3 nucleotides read TGTGCCAGCAGTTTCGTCTCTGGGGCCAACGTCCTGACTTTC.

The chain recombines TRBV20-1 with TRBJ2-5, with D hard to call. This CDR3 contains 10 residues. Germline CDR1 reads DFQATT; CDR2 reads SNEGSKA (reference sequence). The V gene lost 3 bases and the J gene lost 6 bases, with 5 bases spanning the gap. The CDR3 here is CSASEQTQYF. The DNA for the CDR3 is TGCAGTGCTAGTGAGCAGACCCAGTACTTC.